These T cell receptor beta chains were read from a single sample in a study of OX40 agonist ivuxolimab in advanced cancers. Generated by immunoSEQ multiplex PCR, the TCRdb table keeps only in-frame clones and is missing some. The sample has about 68,000 clones; roughly four fifths are singletons. Sequenced here: CD4+ or CD8+ T cells sorted from blood, sampled in a trial of the OX40 agonist ivuxolimab. These receptors all come from an adult with an advanced solid tumor such as melanoma, head and neck, liver or kidney cancer. The CDR3 runs from the conserved cysteine through the conserved F or W. The size of a clone is reported for some rows only, either as once, few or many, or as a class for expanded clones.

clone_size j_call v_call cdr3_aa
- TRBJ2-3 TRBV7-9 CASSLWADGGAGPQYF
- TRBJ1-5 TRBV5-8 CASSLRGDNQPQHF
- TRBJ2-6 TRBV19 CASMHAGANVLTF
- TRBJ2-3 TRBV12-1 CASSYPSRGGGDSTDTQYF
- TRBJ2-7 TRBV28 CASSQGQGTLYEQYF
- TRBJ2-7 TRBV5-4 CASSAGRTYEQYF
- TRBJ1-4 TRBV7-2 CASSRDKGNEKLFF
- TRBJ2-1 TRBV19 CASSLTGLSEQFF
- TRBJ1-4 TRBV7-4 CASSLRRGAGNEKLFF
- TRBJ2-5 TRBV2 CANSRGGNGLETQYF
- TRBJ1-2 TRBV19 CATRDRVDPFDGYTF
- TRBJ1-1 TRBV9 CASSEMTRTGTFF
- TRBJ1-5 TRBV5-1 CASSLGQVGQPQHF
- TRBJ1-1 TRBV27 CASRGQGNTEAFF
- TRBJ2-3 TRBV6-5 CASTPSRTDTQYF
- TRBJ2-1 TRBV7-2 CASSYTRAKNEQFF
once TRBJ2-1 TRBV5-1 CASSSGQGGYNEQFF
- TRBJ2-1 TRBV27 CASIPDWSSYNEQFF
- TRBJ2-3 TRBV5-5 CASSSLGGGTSGGRTDTQYF
few TRBJ1-5 TRBV28 CASSLPNQPQHF
- TRBJ2-1 TRBV5-1 CASSLSLAKYNEQFF
- TRBJ2-5 TRBV6-1 CASRRSGGPQETQYF
- TRBJ1-5 TRBV6-1 CASTETTGRNQPQHF
- TRBJ2-7 TRBV10-3 CAVQGAITVREQYF
- TRBJ1-6 TRBV6-6 CASSRTTLNSPLHF
- TRBJ1-2 TRBV19 CASISGSLAHYGYTF
once TRBJ2-3 TRBV5-6 CASSLGPPEQTDTQYF
- TRBJ2-5 TRBV4-2 CASSLREAGAFQETQYF
- TRBJ1-1 TRBV5-5 CASSLADPRGTEAFF
- TRBJ2-2 TRBV5-1 CASSLDALAVNTGELFF
- TRBJ2-3 TRBV9 CASSEGRRGGTDTQYF
- TRBJ1-1 TRBV6-1 CASRDRGTGNTEAFF
- TRBJ2-2 TRBV7-2 CASSLGAARDDTGELFF
once TRBJ1-1 TRBV5-6 CASSARDRANTEAFF
- TRBJ2-3 TRBV14 CASSQTSGGAYTQYF
- TRBJ1-2 TRBV27 CASQDRQRSYGYTF
few TRBJ1-6 TRBV7-9 CASSLGQGFYNSPLHF
few TRBJ2-7 TRBV5-5 CASSLGWDTTYEQYF
once TRBJ2-7 TRBV18 CASSPSQGDNRF
- TRBJ2-3 TRBV5-1 CASSLAGTSGPYTDTQYF
- TRBJ1-6 TRBV7-9 CASSLASSPLHF
once TRBJ1-5 TRBV5-8 CASRRQGLGNQPQHF
- TRBJ2-1 TRBV10-3 CAISPGRGGGNEQFF
- TRBJ2-3 TRBV14 CASSQVWGGGTDTQYF
- TRBJ1-1 TRBV11-2 CASSLTSWTEAFF
- TRBJ1-5 TRBV7-2 CASKGQGGNQPQHF
- TRBJ1-2 TRBV29-1 CSVRVDGYTF
once TRBJ1-6 TRBV5-1 CASSLGGDNSPLHF
- TRBJ2-3 TRBV5-1 CASSLAGGATTDTQYF
once TRBJ1-4 TRBV4-1 CASSHIGRGKGNEKLFF
few TRBJ1-6 TRBV28 CASTGGVSPLHF
- TRBJ2-7 TRBV15 CATTLGQGARSYEQYF
few TRBJ2-7 TRBV6-1 CASTNRVYEQYF